This is a list of T cell receptor beta chains from one sample in a study of early T cells in non-severe SARS-CoV-2 infection. From the 5' RACE reads, TCRdb called clonotypes with MiXCR, one entry per CDR3 protein. The sample yields under 85,000 distinct CDR3 sequences, more than 13% seen once. Sequenced input: whole blood. These receptors were taken from an adult who was a healthcare worker with PCR-confirmed SARS-CoV-2 infection or an uninfected control (not recorded which). CDR3s include the opening cysteine and the closing phenylalanine or tryptophan. Fields, in order: V gene, J gene, clone size, D gene, CDR3 DNA, CDR3 protein. D genes are given only for firm matches. Not all rows give a size; the values are once, few, many and, for expanded clones, a class.

>TRBV30|TRBJ1-6|-|-
TGTGCCTGGAGTGCGGTGTCCCCCCTCCACTTT
CAWSAVSPLHF
>TRBV11-2|TRBJ1-3|-|-
TGTGCCAGCAGGGATATGAGGAGAAACACCATATATTTT
CASRDMRRNTIYF
>TRBV15|TRBJ2-1|many|-
TGTGCCACCAGCAGAGATTATGAGGGGACGAGTGAGCAGTTCTTC
CATSRDYEGTSEQFF
>TRBV28|TRBJ2-7|many|-
TGTGCCAGCAGTTTCCGCACTGGTCCATACGAGCAGTACTTC
CASSFRTGPYEQYF
>TRBV20-1|TRBJ1-1|few|-
TGCAGTGCTAGCCTGGGCAGCTTCGACACTGAAGCTTTCTTT
CSASLGSFDTEAFF
>TRBV18|TRBJ1-5|many|-
TGTGCCAGCTCACCACGGGGAGGGGGCAATCAGCCCCAGCATTTT
CASSPRGGGNQPQHF
>TRBV29-1|TRBJ2-7|-|TRBD2
TGCAGCGTTGAATTGGGAGGGGAGGCCTACGAGCAGTACTTC
CSVELGGEAYEQYF
>TRBV7-2|TRBJ2-1|-|TRBD1
TGTGCCAGCAGCTTCCCGACAGGGTTCTACAATGAGCAGTTCTTC
CASSFPTGFYNEQFF
>TRBV5-1|TRBJ2-7|many|-
TGCGCCAGCAGCTTGGGGCCGGCGGAAGTCTACGAGCAGTACTTC
CASSLGPAEVYEQYF
>TRBV5-1|TRBJ2-2|-|-
TGCGCCAGCAGCCCCGGCGGCGGGGAGCTGTTTTTT
CASSPGGGELFF
>TRBV20-1|TRBJ2-3|-|-
TGCAGTGCTAGTGAGACAGTTGGCACAGATACGCAGTATTTT
CSASETVGTDTQYF
>TRBV6-5|TRBJ2-1|-|-
TGTGCCAGCAGTTACCGGCCTTACAATGAGCAGTTCTTC
CASSYRPYNEQFF
>TRBV5-1|TRBJ1-4|few|-
TGCGCCAGCAGCTTGGTGGGGGAAGGGGAAAAACTGTTTTTT
CASSLVGEGEKLFF
>TRBV6-6|TRBJ2-3|-|TRBD2
TGTGCCAGCAGTTCCCTAGCGGGGGGAACATCTAGCACAGATACGCAGTATTTT
CASSSLAGGTSSTDTQYF
>TRBV28|TRBJ1-1|-|-
TGTGCCAGCAGTTTTGAGGTTACTGAAGCTTTCTTT
CASSFEVTEAFF